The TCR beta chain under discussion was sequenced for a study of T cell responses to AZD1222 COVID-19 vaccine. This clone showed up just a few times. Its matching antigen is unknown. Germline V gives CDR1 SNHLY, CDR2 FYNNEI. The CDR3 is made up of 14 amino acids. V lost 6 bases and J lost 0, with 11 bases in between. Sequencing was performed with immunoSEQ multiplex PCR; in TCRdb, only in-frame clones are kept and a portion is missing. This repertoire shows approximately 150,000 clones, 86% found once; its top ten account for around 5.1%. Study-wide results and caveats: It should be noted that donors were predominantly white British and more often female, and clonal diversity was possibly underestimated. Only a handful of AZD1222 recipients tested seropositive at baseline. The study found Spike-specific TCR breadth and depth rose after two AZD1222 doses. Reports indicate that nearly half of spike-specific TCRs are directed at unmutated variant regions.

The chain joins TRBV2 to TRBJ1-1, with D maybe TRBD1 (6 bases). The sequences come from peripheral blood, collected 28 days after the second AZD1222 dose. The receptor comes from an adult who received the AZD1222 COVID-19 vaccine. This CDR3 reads CASREDSMNTEAFF. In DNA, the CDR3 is TGTGCCAGCAGAGAGGACAGCATGAACACTGAAGCTTTCTTT.